This entry lists 16 T cell receptor beta chains sequenced from one sample in a study of memory CD4+ T cells and cytomegalovirus serostatus. Some clones are missing from TCRdb's copy, which holds only in-frame ones; the method was immunoSEQ multiplex PCR. The sample contains about 42,000 clones, 78% of which appear only once. The sort gate was single viable CD3+CD4+CD8-CD45RO+ cells for memory CD4+ T cells. Material for sequencing was memory CD4+ T cells from blood. These receptors all come from an adult in good health and CMV-seronegative.

This chain links TRBV7-6 with TRBJ1-1, with a tentative D call TRBD1 (6 bases). Trimming took off 5 bases at V and 4 bases at J, with 17 bases between the two ends. Germline CDR1 reads SGHVS; CDR2 reads FNYEAQ. The CDR3 covers 15 residues. The CDR3 region has the DNA TGTGCCAGCAGCCCTATGCAGGGGACGGGCACTGAAGCTTTCTTT. Translation gives CASSPMQGTGTEAFF.

The chain recombines TRBV5-1 with TRBJ1-5; D uncertain. The germline gives CDR1 SGHRS, CDR2 YFSETQ. The CDR3 runs to 14 residues. Trimming left V 0 bases short and J 1 base short, with 5 bases between. The CDR3 sequence is CASSLDGSNQPQHF. As DNA, the CDR3 is TGCGCCAGCAGCTTGGACGGAAGCAATCAGCCCCAGCATTTT. Filled out from reference TRBV5-1 and TRBJ1-5, the complete variable domain reads KAGVTQTPRYLIKTRGQQVTLSCSPISGHRSVSWYQQTPGQGLQFLFEYFSETQRNKGNFPGRFSGRQFSNSRSEMNVSTLELGDSALYLCASSLDGSNQPQHFGDGTRLSIL.

The chain couples TRBV27 to TRBJ1-1; 10 bases map to TRBD1. This CDR3 is 15 amino acids long. V dropped 2 bases and J dropped 1; count of bases not matched to a gene: 1. From germline, CDR1 is MNHEY and CDR2 SMNVEV (reference sequence). The CDR3 DNA is TGTGCCAGCAGTTTAAGGGACAGGGGGAACACTGAAGCTTTCTTT. Protein: CASSLRDRGNTEAFF.

The rearrangement uses TRBV6-5 and TRBJ2-1; tentative D call: TRBD1 (6 bases). CDR1 is MNHEY, CDR2 SVGAGI, per germline. The CDR3 runs 14 residues. Deletions cut 4 bases from V and 0 bases from J, with 7 bases between. This CDR3 is CASSSDSSYNEQFF. As DNA, the CDR3 is TGTGCCAGCAGTTCGGACAGCTCCTACAATGAGCAGTTCTTC.

The V and J genes are TRBV29-1 and TRBJ1-4; no definite D call. Germline CDR1 reads SQVTM; CDR2 reads ANQGSEA. This CDR3 contains 12 residues. V dropped 4 bases and J dropped 3 bases, with 6 bases sitting between them. CDR3 sequence (DNA): TGCAGCGTTGGGCCTTCTAATGAAAAACTGTTTTTT. It is translated as CSVGPSNEKLFF.

The chain combines TRBV5-4 with TRBJ1-4, with 8 bases that match TRBD1. The CDR3 spans 17 residues. The J segment lost 7 bases and the V segment lost 3 bases, leaving 14 bases of the junction unmatched. Germline lookup yields CDR1 SGHNT and CDR2 YYREEE (reference sequence). The CDR3 loop reads CASSSRVQGRGREKLFF. CDR3 nucleotides: TGTGCCAGCAGCTCCAGAGTCCAGGGCAGGGGGCGTGAAAAACTGTTTTTT.

The chain's CDR3 is CASSTPNSYEQYF. CDR3 DNA: TGTGCCAGCAGTACACCCAACTCCTACGAGCAGTACTTC. The V call is TRBV28, the J call TRBJ2-7; no definite D call. The CDR3 covers 13 residues. Germline V gene lookup returns CDR1 MDHEN and CDR2 SYDVKM. Between the trimmed V and J ends, which lost 5 bases and 0 bases, there was a span of 8 bases.

This chain links TRBV5-1 with TRBJ2-6; D gene ambiguous. Looked up from germline, CDR1 is SGHRS and CDR2 is YFSETQ. Trimming left V 4 bases short and J 0 bases short, with 14 bases between. The CDR3 loop spans 17 amino acids. The CDR3 nucleotides are TGCGCCAGCAGCCTCCTCCCGGGCAGCTCTGGGGCCAACGTCCTGACTTTC. It specifies CASSLLPGSSGANVLTF. Looking up the rest from reference TRBV5-1 and TRBJ2-6 gives the full variable domain: KAGVTQTPRYLIKTRGQQVTLSCSPISGHRSVSWYQQTPGQGLQFLFEYFSETQRNKGNFPGRFSGRQFSNSRSEMNVSTLELGDSALYLCASSLLPGSSGANVLTFGAGSRLTVL.

The chain carries TRBV28 and TRBJ1-2, with D possibly matching TRBD1 (6 bases). Between the trimmed V and J ends, which lost 10 bases and 5 bases, there was a span of 14 bases. The CDR3 is made up of 12 amino acids. Looked up from germline, CDR1 is MDHEN and CDR2 is SYDVKM. CDR3 loop: CATSQGPYGYTF. In DNA, the CDR3 is TGTGCCACCTCCCAGGGGCCGTATGGCTACACCTTC.

Regarding this clone: An end of the junction does not agree with germline; a read error may underlie this. The rearrangement joins TRBV6-1 to TRBJ1-2; D is unresolved. The CDR3 extends over 12 amino acids. CDR1 MNHNS and CDR2 SASEGT come from the germline V gene. CDR3 in DNA: TGTGCCAGCAGTCAAGCGGGATATGGCTACACCTTC. Amino acid sequence: CASSQAGYGYTF.

The chain carries TRBV2 and TRBJ2-7, with no clear D. Germline V gene lookup returns CDR1 SNHLY and CDR2 FYNNEI. Trimming stripped 1 base from V and 6 bases from J, with 22 bases between. The length of the CDR3 is 17 residues. This CDR3 reads CASSEVARRISGSEQYF. The DNA for the CDR3 is TGTGCCAGCAGTGAAGTGGCCCGCAGGATTTCAGGTTCCGAGCAGTACTTC.

The chain joins TRBV5-4 to TRBJ1-1; 7 nucleotides align to TRBD1. Germline V gene data show CDR1 as SGHNT and CDR2 as YYREEE (reference sequence). CDR3 length: 16 residues. V was clipped by 7 bases and J by 6 bases; unmatched bases: 18. CDR3 sequence reads: CASGETTNRGGAEAFF. For the CDR3, the DNA is TGTGCCAGCGGCGAAACTACTAACAGGGGTGGAGCTGAAGCTTTCTTT.

The chain combines TRBV9 with TRBJ1-3, with D possibly being TRBD1 (5 bases). V was trimmed by 6 bases and J by 0 bases, leaving 16 bases between them. The CDR3 length is 16 residues. Germline V gene data show CDR1 as SGDLS and CDR2 as YYNGEE. CDR3 bases: TGTGCCAGCATGAGAGGGACTCGTGTCTCTGGAAACACCATATATTTT. Translating it yields CASMRGTRVSGNTIYF.

This rearrangement joins TRBV19 to TRBJ2-7; D possibly uses TRBD1 or TRBD2 (7 bases each). Trimming pared 4 bases from V and 6 bases from J, leaving 16 bases between. Germline CDR1 and CDR2: LNHDA and SQIVND (reference sequence). CDR3 size: 14 residues. CDR3 protein: CASSTGGATGEQYF. For the CDR3, the DNA is TGTGCCAGTAGTACAGGGGGGGCTACGGGCGAGCAGTACTTC.

V and J are TRBV5-1 and TRBJ1-2; D gene unclear. The ends were cut back, 0 bases at V and 6 bases at J, with 12 bases in the middle. Germline loops: CDR1 SGHRS, CDR2 YFSETQ. The length of the CDR3 is 14 residues. CDR3 protein: CASSLGLSFDGYTF. In nucleotides, the CDR3 is TGCGCCAGCAGCTTGGGTTTGAGTTTCGATGGCTACACCTTC.

The chain combines TRBV5-4 with TRBJ1-1; tentative D call: TRBD1 (5 bases). CDR3 length equals 13 residues. CDR1 and CDR2 (germline): SGHNT, YYREEE (reference sequence). V was clipped by 5 bases and J by 6 bases, with 14 bases between them. CDR3 residues: CASRKQGDPEAFF. The CDR3 DNA is TGTGCCAGCAGGAAGCAAGGGGACCCTGAAGCTTTCTTT.